This passage covers 26 T cell receptor beta chains from one sample sequenced in a study of cytomegalovirus exposure and HLA in healthy donors. PCR employed 60 Vbeta and 13 Jbeta primers. Data came from immunoSEQ multiplex PCR; TCRdb stores just in-frame clones and leaves some out. The sample lists over 200,000 clones; roughly 91% were seen once. Specimen: PBMCs. These receptors all stem from a woman between 18 and 29 years old in good health and CMV-seronegative.

The V and J genes are TRBV7-9 and TRBJ1-1, with D possibly TRBD1 on 5 matching bases. Trimming removed 7 bases from V and 4 bases from J, with 19 bases in between. Germline V gene data show CDR1 as SEHNR and CDR2 as FQNEAQ (reference sequence). The CDR3 is 15 amino acids. CDR3 DNA: TGTGCCAGCATCCTCGCCGGGGCGGGGAGCACTGAAGCTTTCTTT. Protein: CASILAGAGSTEAFF.

The V call is TRBV30, the J call TRBJ2-7; perhaps TRBD2 as D (6 bases). Germline CDR1 and CDR2: GTSNPN and SVGIG (reference sequence). This CDR3 has 12 amino acids. Trimming took 5 bases from V and 2 from J, leaving 10 bases between them. The CDR3 coding sequence is TGTGCCTGGGCGGGACTCACCTACGAGCAGTACTTC. This translates into CAWAGLTYEQYF.

The chain employs TRBV7-6 and TRBJ2-7; 8 positions match TRBD2. The CDR3 has 16 amino acids. Trimming cost V 5 bases and J 2 bases; bases outside gene matches: 11. CDR1 SGHVS and CDR2 FNYEAQ come from the germline V gene. The CDR3 DNA reads TGTGCCAGCAGCCGGGGGGGGGCTAGCGGAACCTACGAGCAGTACTTC. Translating it yields CASSRGGASGTYEQYF.

The chain links TRBV28 to TRBJ2-3; the match to TRBD1 covers 9 bases. CDR3 length: 15 residues. V shed 6 bases, J shed 6 bases, and the junction held 10 bases outside the gene matches. Germline CDR1 and CDR2: MDHEN and SYDVKM. CDR3 bases: TGTGCCAGCAGCCCCGGGACAGGGCTTGGGGATACGCAGTATTTT. Amino acids: CASSPGTGLGDTQYF.

This chain uses TRBV2 with TRBJ2-1, with a tentative D call TRBD2 (5 bases). Trimming left V 1 base short and J 6 bases short, with 13 bases between. Germline CDR1 SNHLY, CDR2 FYNNEI. The CDR3 has 15 residues. In DNA, the CDR3 is TGTGCCAGCAGTGAAGACCGGATCGGGGTCAATGAGCAGTTCTTC. Its protein product is CASSEDRIGVNEQFF.

The rearrangement joins TRBV5-1 to TRBJ1-1; TRBD1 might be the D (6 bases). The V gene's germline CDR1 is SGHRS and CDR2 YFSETQ. V dropped 3 bases and J dropped 5 bases, with 14 bases sitting between them. The CDR3 loop spans 14 amino acids. CDR3 sequence: CASSSNTGFTEAFF. The CDR3 nucleotides are TGCGCCAGCAGCTCAAATACAGGGTTTACTGAAGCTTTCTTT. Full variable domain (remainder filled in from reference TRBV5-1 and TRBJ1-1): KAGVTQTPRYLIKTRGQQVTLSCSPISGHRSVSWYQQTPGQGLQFLFEYFSETQRNKGNFPGRFSGRQFSNSRSEMNVSTLELGDSALYLCASSSNTGFTEAFFGQGTRLTVV.

This clone was detected a few times. The gene calls are TRBV2 and TRBJ2-5; 8 nucleotides line up with TRBD1. This CDR3 has 14 amino acids. Per the germline V gene, CDR1 is SNHLY and CDR2 is FYNNEI. Unmatched junction bases numbered 3, after V lost 6 bases and J lost 0 bases. The CDR3 is CASRRTGNQETQYF. The CDR3 DNA follows: TGTGCCAGCAGACGGACAGGGAACCAAGAGACCCAGTACTTC.

There are a few counts of this clone. The chain links TRBV9 to TRBJ1-1; D is unresolved. Per the germline V gene, CDR1 is SGDLS and CDR2 is YYNGEE. The CDR3 runs to 14 residues. With 3 bases removed from V and 5 bases from J, the gap between germline ends came to 14 bases. Here the CDR3 DNA reads TGTGCCAGCAGCGCACGGAACGGGAGGACTGAAGCTTTCTTT. It encodes CASSARNGRTEAFF.

A few counts support this clone. CDR3 DNA: TGTGCCAGTAGAAGAGGGCAGATTAATCAGCCCCAGCATTTT. It encodes CASRRGQINQPQHF. The chain employs TRBV19 and TRBJ1-5; unclear D gene. Germline V lookup: CDR1 LNHDA, CDR2 SQIVND (reference sequence). The CDR3 sequence is 14 residues long. With 6 bases removed from V and 4 bases from J, the gap between germline ends came to 13 bases. Drawing the rest from reference TRBV19 and TRBJ1-5, the complete variable domain is DGGITQSPKYLFRKEGQNVTLSCEQNLNHDAMYWYRQDPGQGLRLIYYSQIVNDFQKGDIAEGYSVSREKKESFPLTVTSAQKNPTAFYLCASRRGQINQPQHFGDGTRLSIL.

The genes are TRBV19 and TRBJ1-2; a possible D gene is TRBD1 (5 bases). Trimming left V 6 bases short and J 2 bases short, with 16 bases between. CDR1 and CDR2 from the germline V gene are LNHDA and SQIVND (reference sequence). This CDR3 comprises 15 residues. CDR3 coding DNA: TGTGCCAGTAGCCGGGGGGAGGGATACAACTATGGCTACACCTTC. This encodes CASSRGEGYNYGYTF.

The rearrangement uses TRBV5-5 and TRBJ2-3; weak D call: TRBD2 (6 bases). The V gene lost 0 bases and the J gene lost 3 bases, with 14 bases spanning the gap. The CDR3 length is 16 residues. Looked up from germline, CDR1 is SGHKS and CDR2 is YYEKEE (reference sequence). The DNA of the CDR3 is TGTGCCAGCAGCTTGGCCTGGCGGGGCACGACAGATACGCAGTATTTT. This translates into CASSLAWRGTTDTQYF.

The genes are TRBV30 and TRBJ1-4; no clear D gene. Germline lookup yields CDR1 GTSNPN and CDR2 SVGIG (reference sequence). CDR3 size: 14 residues. The CDR3 region is CAALSGTTNEKLFF. The CDR3 region has the DNA TGTGCTGCCCTGTCGGGGACAACTAATGAAAAACTGTTTTTT.

The chain links TRBV9 to TRBJ2-5; perhaps TRBD1 as D (6 bases). The CDR3 covers 14 residues. Trimming stripped 3 bases from V and 5 bases from J, with 14 bases between. Germline lookup yields CDR1 SGDLS and CDR2 YYNGEE. The CDR3 region is CASSAQGNRETQYF. The CDR3 DNA sequence: TGTGCCAGCAGCGCTCAGGGGAACCGGGAGACCCAGTACTTC. Full variable domain (rest looked up from reference TRBV9 and TRBJ2-5): DSGVTQTPKHLITATGQRVTLRCSPRSGDLSVYWYQQSLDQGLQFLIQYYNGEERAKGNILERFSAQQFPDLHSELNLSSLELGDSALYFCASSAQGNRETQYFGPGTRLLVL.

This clone was seen once. The chain recombines TRBV28 with TRBJ2-7; 7 positions match TRBD1. After removal of 7 bases from V and 3 bases from J, the junction contained 3 bases not matched to a gene. Per the germline V gene, CDR1 is MDHEN and CDR2 is SYDVKM. CDR3 length: 12 residues. CDR3 amino acids: CASTRTGYEQYF. The CDR3 DNA is TGTGCCAGCACCCGGACAGGCTACGAGCAGTACTTC.

The V call is TRBV7-9, the J call TRBJ2-7, with D perhaps matching TRBD2 (6 bases). Trimming removed 2 bases from V and 6 bases from J, with 8 bases in between. Germline V gene sequence: CDR1 SEHNR, CDR2 FQNEAQ (reference sequence). The CDR3 length is 12 residues. CDR3 nucleotides: TGTGCCAGCAGCTTAAGGAGGGGCGAGCAGTACTTC. It translates to CASSLRRGEQYF.

The chain combines TRBV11-3 with TRBJ2-1; 9 positions agree with TRBD2. Germline V CDR1 and CDR2: SGHNT, YENEEA. Trimming cost V 0 bases and J 6 bases; bases outside gene matches: 3. The CDR3 has 15 residues. The CDR3 coding sequence is TGTGCCAGCAGCTTAGAGTCACTAGCGGGCAATGAGCAGTTCTTC. This codes for CASSLESLAGNEQFF.

V usage is TRBV6-5 and J usage is TRBJ2-7; D is unresolved. The V gene's germline CDR1 is MNHEY and CDR2 SVGAGI. The V end lost 2 bases, the J end lost 2 bases, and 10 bases lay between the germline ends. There are 14 residues in the CDR3. The CDR3 sequence is CASSYMVSAYEQYF. In DNA, the CDR3 is TGTGCCAGCAGTTACATGGTTTCAGCCTACGAGCAGTACTTC.

The chain couples TRBV30 to TRBJ1-3; a weak D match, TRBD1 (5 bases). V lost 3 bases, J lost 4 bases, and 13 bases lay in between. CDR1 is GTSNPN and CDR2 is SVGIG in the germline V gene (reference sequence). The CDR3 totals 14 residues. CDR3 bases: TGTGCCTGGAGCCCCCGGGGGAGCGGAAACACCATATATTTT. Encoded protein: CAWSPRGSGNTIYF.

This clone was counted a few times. The rearrangement joins TRBV5-5 to TRBJ2-7; 7 bases line up with TRBD1. CDR1 and CDR2 (germline): SGHKS, YYEKEE (reference sequence). The CDR3 is made up of 16 amino acids. Trimming took 0 bases from V and 3 from J; bases not matched to a gene: 9. CDR3 protein: CASSLDFGTDVYEQYF. The CDR3 DNA reads as TGTGCCAGCAGCTTGGACTTCGGGACAGATGTCTACGAGCAGTACTTC.

The chain combines TRBV6-1 with TRBJ1-2, with 9 bases fitting TRBD1. V shed 6 bases and J 4 bases; nucleotides not matched to a gene: 6. Germline CDR1 is MNHNS and CDR2 is SASEGT. The CDR3 loop spans 14 amino acids. The CDR3, as DNA: TGTGCCAGCAGACACCGGGACAGGGCCTATGGCTACACCTTC. Its translation: CASRHRDRAYGYTF.

V is TRBV2 and J is TRBJ1-6, with D unclear. This CDR3 has 13 amino acids. V was cut by 4 bases and J by 9 bases, with 10 bases left in between. The V gene's germline CDR1 is SNHLY and CDR2 FYNNEI. CDR3 residues: CASSGEPVSPLHF. In DNA form, the CDR3 reads TGTGCCAGCAGTGGGGAGCCAGTTTCACCCCTCCACTTT.

V gene TRBV5-5 combines with J gene TRBJ2-4, with TRBD1 matching 11 bases. This CDR3 has 15 amino acids. CDR1 is SGHKS, CDR2 YYEKEE, per germline (reference sequence). The junction had 6 bases not matched to a gene; V was cut back by 3 bases and J by 7 bases. The CDR3: CASSSIGQGANIQYF. The CDR3, as DNA: TGTGCCAGCAGCTCTATCGGACAGGGGGCGAACATTCAGTACTTC. The whole variable domain, remainder taken from reference TRBV5-5 and TRBJ2-4, is DAGVTQSPTHLIKTRGQQVTLRCSPISGHKSVSWYQQVLGQGPQFIFQYYEKEERGRGNFPDRFSARQFPNYSSELNVNALLLGDSALYLCASSSIGQGANIQYFGAGTRLSVL.

The chain joins TRBV5-1 to TRBJ1-5, with D possibly TRBD1 on 5 matching bases. This CDR3 contains 14 residues. Trimming took 1 base from V and 5 from J, leaving 10 bases between them. Germline V gene data show CDR1 as SGHRS and CDR2 as YFSETQ. In DNA, the CDR3 is TGCGCCAGCAGCTTGAAGGGGCCCGATCAGCCCCAGCATTTT. Translation: CASSLKGPDQPQHF.

V gene TRBV6-1 combines with J gene TRBJ2-7; 8 bases align to TRBD1. The trim removed 2 bases at V and 3 bases at J, leaving 6 bases unmatched. CDR3 length: 15 amino acids. CDR1 and CDR2 from the germline V gene are MNHNS and SASEGT. CDR3 residues: CASSESWTGIYEQYF. The CDR3 nucleotides read TGTGCCAGCAGTGAAAGTTGGACAGGGATCTACGAGCAGTACTTC.

The chain links TRBV10-1 to TRBJ2-1, with 11 bases fitting TRBD2. The trim removed 7 bases at V and 8 bases at J, leaving 4 bases unmatched. CDR3 length: 13 residues. Germline CDR1 WNHNN, CDR2 SYGVQD (reference sequence). The CDR3 sequence is CASTSGGQDEQFF. For the CDR3, the DNA is TGCGCCAGCACTAGCGGGGGGCAGGATGAGCAGTTCTTC.

This chain uses TRBV19 with TRBJ1-1; 10 nucleotides match TRBD1. The CDR3 is 19 amino acids. Germline CDR1 LNHDA, CDR2 SQIVND (reference sequence). Trimming cost V 0 bases and J 2 bases; bases outside gene matches: 12. The CDR3 spells CASSIEYWRDRGPNTEAFF. CDR3 DNA sequence: TGTGCCAGTAGTATAGAATACTGGCGGGACAGGGGACCCAACACTGAAGCTTTCTTT.